The text below deals with one T cell receptor (beta chain). This sample was taken from a study of blood T cell repertoires in COVID-19. Study-level information: The United States, Italy and Spain were the sources of the acute and convalescent COVID-19 samples.

Germline V CDR1 and CDR2: MRHNA, SNTAGT. The CDR3 totals 12 residues. V was shortened by 4 bases and J by 8 bases, with 11 bases between the two germline ends. As handled by the study authors: Quantification of nucleated cells was approximated via reference gene primer amplification. Assay used: immunoSEQ multiplex PCR; TCRdb lists only in-frame clones, some missing. Clonal size and the V and J genes are those of that table, whereas D and trimming came from the DNA. The table lists about 280,000 clones, 90% of them singletons. In terms of age and location, participants ranged from about 18 to 90 years and lived in about two dozen US areas. Assignments of participants to cohorts depended upon their own reported clinical history.

This chain uses TRBV6-4 with TRBJ1-1; D possibly corresponds to TRBD1 (6 bases). The specimen was PBMCs or T cells enriched from blood (not recorded which). The receptor was isolated from a woman aged 18-30 years with acute COVID-19. The CDR3 region is CASSGGQGEAFF. The CDR3 bases are TGTGCCAGCAGTGGGGGACAAGGGGAAGCTTTCTTT.